Listed below are T cell receptor beta chains from one sample, sequenced in a study of T cell responses to AZD1222 COVID-19 vaccine. Clones were sequenced by immunoSEQ multiplex PCR, and TCRdb holds only the in-frame ones, with some missing. The table has about 100,000 clones, 87% seen once. This specimen was peripheral blood, taken on day 0 of AZD1222 vaccination. The receptors derive from an adult in good health. Each CDR3 is given with its conserved first and last residue. The order of the fields is D gene, J gene, clone size, V gene, CDR3 protein, CDR3 DNA. A D gene is named only where the DNA matches it firmly. For some rows the clone size is stated as once, few or many, or as a class when expanded; others skip it.

-,TRBJ1-5,once,TRBV6-5,CASGGDVRQPQHF,TGTGCCAGCGGGGGGGACGTCAGGCAGCCCCAGCATTTT
-,TRBJ2-7,once,TRBV10-3,CAISESLSESYEQYF,TGTGCCATCAGTGAGTCACTGTCCGAGTCCTACGAGCAGTACTTC
-,TRBJ1-4,once,TRBV2,CASAPRVNNEKLFF,TGTGCCAGTGCCCCCAGGGTGAATAATGAAAAACTGTTTTTT
-,TRBJ1-1,-,TRBV29-1,CSVAPGGLNTEAFF,TGCAGCGTTGCCCCGGGGGGGCTGAACACTGAAGCTTTCTTT
-,TRBJ1-4,-,TRBV7-5,CVRSAPRNPRDRDEKLFF,TGTGTCAGAAGCGCGCCTCGGAATCCCCGGGACAGGGATGAAAAACTGTTTTTT
-,TRBJ1-2,few,TRBV18,CASSDRYGYTF,TGTGCCAGCTCCGACCGCTATGGCTACACCTTC
-,TRBJ1-3,once,TRBV5-5,CASSRAGDLAGNTIYF,TGTGCCAGCAGCCGGGCGGGGGACTTGGCTGGAAACACCATATATTTT
TRBD1,TRBJ1-4,-,TRBV28,CASTRGGLANEKLFF,TGTGCCAGCACCAGGGGGGGGCTGGCTAATGAAAAACTGTTTTTT
-,TRBJ1-1,-,TRBV18,CASSPLSTEAFF,TGTGCCAGCTCACCTCTGAGCACTGAAGCTTTCTTT
-,TRBJ2-5,-,TRBV6-2/TRBV6-3,CASSGWGGGETQYF,TGTGCCAGCAGTGGCTGGGGCGGAGGAGAGACCCAGTACTTC
-,TRBJ1-2,-,TRBV18,CASSPPGGSRDGYTF,TGTGCCAGCTCACCCCCCGGAGGGAGTCGGGATGGCTACACCTTC
-,TRBJ1-3,once,TRBV5-4,CASSLLGGAAGNTIYF,TGTGCCAGCAGCCTCCTGGGAGGGGCAGCTGGAAACACCATATATTTT
-,TRBJ1-2,-,TRBV19,CASSQTRADNGYTF,TGTGCCAGTAGTCAGACCAGGGCGGATAATGGCTACACCTTC
-,TRBJ1-2,once,TRBV6-2/TRBV6-3,CASSPDTYGYTF,TGTGCCAGCAGCCCTGACACCTATGGCTACACCTTC
-,TRBJ1-1,-,TRBV27,CASSRAGRIAGTEAFF,TGTGCCAGCAGTAGGGCAGGGCGGATAGCAGGGACTGAAGCTTTCTTT